The following is a T cell receptor (beta chain) sequence with its context. The antigen remains undetermined. The data stem from a study of T-cell memory formation after mild COVID-19. General study results and limits: The pre-infection memory compartment contained some responding clones, suggesting cross-reactive memory joined.

TCRdb called the 5' RACE reads again in MiXCR, with one record for every CDR3 protein. The data show approximately 340,000 distinct CDR3 sequences, 15% seen once. Germline CDR1 SGDLS, CDR2 YYNGEE. Trimming pared 3 bases from V and 10 bases from J, leaving 11 bases between. The CDR3 has 12 residues. The chain links TRBV9 to TRBJ2-1; D is unclear. Sequencing was carried out using PBMCs or a T cell subset sorted from them (not recorded which). The TCR sequence derives from a man aged 18 to 29 who had mild COVID-19 (a few samples of this study predate the infection). Cell type and time point are not known. Written as DNA, the CDR3 is TGTGCCAGCAGCGACCCCCCCGGAGAGCAGTTCTTC. Its translation: CASSDPPGEQFF.